The clone carrying this TCR beta chain has at least ten counts. Via MiXCR, TCRdb re-called the 5' RACE reads, giving one row per CDR3 protein. The sample carries around 47,000 distinct CDR3 sequences, around 7.7% recorded once. V lost 2 bases and J lost 5, with 14 bases in between. The CDR3 covers 14 residues. The germline gives CDR1 SGHRS, CDR2 YFSETQ. The record originates from a study of spatial heterogeneity in lung cancer. Study details: Donors were some 72 untreated early-stage non-small cell lung cancer patients. Sequencing of follow-up PBMC samples took place when they were available, at a median of about two years after resection.

Described time point: blood at routine non-recurrence follow-up after resection. Sequencing of whole RNA from tumor, nontumor lung or frozen PBMC involved no sorting. This chain joins TRBV5-1 and TRBJ2-7; D possibly matches TRBD1 or TRBD2 (6 bases each). The source material was PBMCs, sampled at follow-up. The sequence came from a female donor with early-stage non-small cell lung cancer. The CDR3 loop is CASSFKIGGDEQYF. Written as DNA, the CDR3 is TGCGCCAGCAGCTTCAAAATCGGGGGCGACGAGCAGTACTTC.